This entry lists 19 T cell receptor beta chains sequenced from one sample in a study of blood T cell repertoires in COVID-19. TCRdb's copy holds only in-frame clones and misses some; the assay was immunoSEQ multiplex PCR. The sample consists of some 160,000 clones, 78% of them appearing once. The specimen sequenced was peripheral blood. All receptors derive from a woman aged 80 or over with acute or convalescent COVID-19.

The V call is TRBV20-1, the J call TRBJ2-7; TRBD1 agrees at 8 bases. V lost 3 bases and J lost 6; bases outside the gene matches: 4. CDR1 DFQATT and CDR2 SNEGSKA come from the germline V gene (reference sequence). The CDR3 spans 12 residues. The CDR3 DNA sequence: TGCAGTGCTAGTCCGGACAGGGCCGAGCAGTACTTC. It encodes CSASPDRAEQYF.

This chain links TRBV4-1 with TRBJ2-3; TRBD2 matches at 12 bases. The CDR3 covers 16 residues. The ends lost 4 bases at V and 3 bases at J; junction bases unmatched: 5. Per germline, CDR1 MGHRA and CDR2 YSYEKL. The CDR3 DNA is TGCGCCAGCAGCCCTAGCGGGGGGGCGGGTACAGATACGCAGTATTTT. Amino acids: CASSPSGGAGTDTQYF.

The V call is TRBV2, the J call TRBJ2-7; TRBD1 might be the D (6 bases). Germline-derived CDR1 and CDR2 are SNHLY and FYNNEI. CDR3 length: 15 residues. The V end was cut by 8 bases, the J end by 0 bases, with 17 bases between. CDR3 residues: CASPPGTTSSYEQYF. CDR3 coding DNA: TGTGCCAGCCCCCCCGGGACAACGAGCTCCTACGAGCAGTACTTC.

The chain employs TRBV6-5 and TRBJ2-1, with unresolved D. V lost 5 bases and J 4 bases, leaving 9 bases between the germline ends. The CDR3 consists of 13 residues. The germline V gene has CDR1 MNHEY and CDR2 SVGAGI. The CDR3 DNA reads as TGTGCCAGCAGTACTGACACTTACAATGAGCAGTTCTTC. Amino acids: CASSTDTYNEQFF.

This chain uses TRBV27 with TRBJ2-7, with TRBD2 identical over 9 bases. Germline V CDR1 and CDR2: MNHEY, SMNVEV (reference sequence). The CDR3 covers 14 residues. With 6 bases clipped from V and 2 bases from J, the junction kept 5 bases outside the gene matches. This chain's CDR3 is CASRKRGATYEQYF. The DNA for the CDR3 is TGTGCCAGCAGGAAGCGGGGGGCGACCTACGAGCAGTACTTC.

CDR3 nucleotide sequence: TGTGCCAGTAGTACCGGGACTAACTACAATGAGCAGTTCTTC. Its translation is CASSTGTNYNEQFF. The chain recombines TRBV19 with TRBJ2-1; TRBD2 aligns across 7 bases. The V and J ends lost 4 bases and 3 bases, in that order; junction bases with no gene match: 3. Germline V lookup: CDR1 LNHDA, CDR2 SQIVND (reference sequence). There are 14 residues in the CDR3.

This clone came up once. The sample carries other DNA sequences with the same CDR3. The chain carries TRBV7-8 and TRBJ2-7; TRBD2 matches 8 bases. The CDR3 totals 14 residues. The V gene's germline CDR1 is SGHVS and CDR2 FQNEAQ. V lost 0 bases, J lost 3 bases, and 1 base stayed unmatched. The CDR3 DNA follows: TGTGCCAGCAGCTTAGCTAGCGGGGTCTACGAGCAGTACTTC. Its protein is CASSLASGVYEQYF.

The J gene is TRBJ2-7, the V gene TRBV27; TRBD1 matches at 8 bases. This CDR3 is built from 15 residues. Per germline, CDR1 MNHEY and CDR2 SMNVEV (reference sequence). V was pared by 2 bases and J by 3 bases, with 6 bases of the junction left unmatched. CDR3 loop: CASSLKSGQVYEQYF. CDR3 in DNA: TGTGCCAGCAGTTTAAAGTCGGGACAGGTCTACGAGCAGTACTTC.

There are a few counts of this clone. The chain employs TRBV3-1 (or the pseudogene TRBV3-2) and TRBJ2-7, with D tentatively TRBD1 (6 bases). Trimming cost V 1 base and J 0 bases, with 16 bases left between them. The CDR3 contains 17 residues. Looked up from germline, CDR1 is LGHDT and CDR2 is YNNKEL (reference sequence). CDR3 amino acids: CASSQVGYRESSYEQYF. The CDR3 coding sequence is TGTGCCAGCAGCCAAGTAGGTTACAGGGAGAGCTCCTACGAGCAGTACTTC.

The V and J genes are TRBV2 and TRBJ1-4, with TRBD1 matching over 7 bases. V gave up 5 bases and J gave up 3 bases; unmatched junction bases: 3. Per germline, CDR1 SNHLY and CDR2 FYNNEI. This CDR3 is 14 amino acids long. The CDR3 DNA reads TGTGCCAGCAGTCCAGGGGGGTCTAATGAAAAACTGTTTTTT. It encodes CASSPGGSNEKLFF.

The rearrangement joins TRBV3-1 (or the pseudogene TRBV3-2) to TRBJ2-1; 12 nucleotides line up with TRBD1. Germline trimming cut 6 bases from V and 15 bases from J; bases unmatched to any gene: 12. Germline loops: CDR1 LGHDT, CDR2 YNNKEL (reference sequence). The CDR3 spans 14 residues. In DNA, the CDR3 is TGTGCCAGCAGACCCGGGACAGGGGGCTCAATCCCGTTCTTC. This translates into CASRPGTGGSIPFF.

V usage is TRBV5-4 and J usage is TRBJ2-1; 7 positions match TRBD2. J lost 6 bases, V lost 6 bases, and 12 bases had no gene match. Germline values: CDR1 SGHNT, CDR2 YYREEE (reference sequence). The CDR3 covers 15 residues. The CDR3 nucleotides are TGTGCCAGCAAACGGGCGGGAGAGGCCCTCAATGAGCAGTTCTTC. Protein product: CASKRAGEALNEQFF.

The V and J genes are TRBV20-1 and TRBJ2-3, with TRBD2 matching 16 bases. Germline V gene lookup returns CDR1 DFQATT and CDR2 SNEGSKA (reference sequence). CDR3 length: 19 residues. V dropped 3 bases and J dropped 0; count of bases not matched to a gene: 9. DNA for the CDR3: TGCAGTGCTAGTCTGGGACTAGCGGGAGGGCGATCTAGCACAGATACGCAGTATTTT. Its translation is CSASLGLAGGRSSTDTQYF.

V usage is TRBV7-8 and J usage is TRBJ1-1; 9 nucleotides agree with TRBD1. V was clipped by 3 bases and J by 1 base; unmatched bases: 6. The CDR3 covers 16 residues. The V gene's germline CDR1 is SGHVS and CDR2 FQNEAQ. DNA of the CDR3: TGTGCCAGCAGCTTCCGGGACAGGGTCGGGAACACTGAAGCTTTCTTT. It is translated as CASSFRDRVGNTEAFF.

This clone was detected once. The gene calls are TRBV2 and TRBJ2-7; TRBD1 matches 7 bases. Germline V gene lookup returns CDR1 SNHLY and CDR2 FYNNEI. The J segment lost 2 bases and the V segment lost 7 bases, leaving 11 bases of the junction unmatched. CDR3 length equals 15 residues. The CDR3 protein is CASTRDRTYPYEQYF. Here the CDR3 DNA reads TGTGCCAGCACCAGGGACAGAACCTACCCCTACGAGCAGTACTTC.

CDR3 nucleotides: TGTGCCAGCAGCCAGGACAGCTCTTACGAGCAGTACTTC. Translation: CASSQDSSYEQYF. V and J are TRBV4-2 and TRBJ2-7, with D maybe TRBD1 (6 bases). The germline gives CDR1 LGHNA, CDR2 YNFKEQ. CDR3 length: 13 amino acids. V lost 3 bases, J lost 4 bases, and 10 bases lay in between.

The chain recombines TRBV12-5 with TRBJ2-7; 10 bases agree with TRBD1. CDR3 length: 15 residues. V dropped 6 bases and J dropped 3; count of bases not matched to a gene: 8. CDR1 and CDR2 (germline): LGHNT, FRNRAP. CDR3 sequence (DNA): TGTGCTAGTGGACTAACTGGACAGGGGGGCTACGAGCAGTACTTC. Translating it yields CASGLTGQGGYEQYF.

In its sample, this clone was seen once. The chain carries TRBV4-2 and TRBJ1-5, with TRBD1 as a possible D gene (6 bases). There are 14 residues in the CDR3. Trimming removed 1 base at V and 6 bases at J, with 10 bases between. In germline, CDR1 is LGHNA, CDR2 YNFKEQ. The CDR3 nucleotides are TGTGCCAGCAGCCAAGTCCCAGGGGTTCAGCCCCAGCATTTT. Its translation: CASSQVPGVQPQHF.

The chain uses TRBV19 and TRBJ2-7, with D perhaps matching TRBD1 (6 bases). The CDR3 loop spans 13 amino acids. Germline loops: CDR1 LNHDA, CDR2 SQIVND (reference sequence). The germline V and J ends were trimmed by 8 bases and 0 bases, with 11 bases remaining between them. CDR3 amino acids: CASRQASSYEQYF. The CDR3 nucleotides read TGTGCCAGTCGACAGGCAAGCTCCTACGAGCAGTACTTC.